These T cell receptor beta chains were read from a single sample in a study of OX40 agonist ivuxolimab in advanced cancers. Here immunoSEQ multiplex PCR was the method, and the copy in TCRdb shows in-frame clones only, minus some. This sample carries tens of thousands of clones, approximately 86% of them seen once, and the ten largest clones take over 2%. Material: CD4+ or CD8+ T cells sorted from blood, obtained in a trial of the OX40 agonist ivuxolimab. Source of these receptors: an adult with an advanced solid tumor such as melanoma, head and neck, liver or kidney cancer. The CDR3 runs from the conserved cysteine through the conserved F or W. The order of the fields is D gene, clone size, J gene, V gene, CDR3 DNA, CDR3 protein. A D gene is named only where the DNA matches it firmly. For some rows the clone size is stated as once, few or many, or as a class when expanded; others skip it.

TRBD1 - TRBJ1-3 TRBV4-2 TGTGCCAGCAGCCAGGGGACAGCCTCAGGAAACACCATATATTTT CASSQGTASGNTIYF
- few TRBJ1-6 TRBV19 TGTGCCAGTAGTTCCGGCCAGAAAAATTCACCCCTCCACTTT CASSSGQKNSPLHF
- - TRBJ2-3 TRBV7-9 TGTGCCAGCAGCTTAGCGCTAGCAACGCAGTATTTT CASSLALATQYF
- - TRBJ2-5 TRBV7-8 TGTGCCAGCAGGCCTACCCCCACAGGAGAGACCCAGTACTTC CASRPTPTGETQYF
- few TRBJ1-2 TRBV10-1 TGCGCCAGCAGTGAGCGGTACTTCTCGGGGTCTGGCTACACCTTC CASSERYFSGSGYTF
TRBD1 - TRBJ2-1 TRBV7-2 TGTGCCAGCAGCCCGCGGACAGGGGGCAATGAGCAGTTCTTC CASSPRTGGNEQFF
- - TRBJ1-6 TRBV6-5 TGTGCCAGCAGTTTAGCGGGGAGCGAAAGTTCACCCCTCCACTTT CASSLAGSESSPLHF
- - TRBJ1-5 TRBV6-1 TGTGCCACCGCATGGGGCGATGGTCAGCCCCAGCATTTT CATAWGDGQPQHF
- - TRBJ1-2 TRBV15 TGTGCCACCAGCAGAGGGCCTCTGGGCTATGGCTACACCTTC CATSRGPLGYGYTF
- - TRBJ1-2 TRBV5-1 TGCGCCAGCAGCGCGGGACAATGGGACTATGGCTACACCTTC CASSAGQWDYGYTF
- - TRBJ2-6 TRBV6-5 TGTGCCAGCAGCTTCGCTGGCTCTGGGGCCAACGTCCTGACTTTC CASSFAGSGANVLTF
- - TRBJ1-2 TRBV30 TGTGCCTGGAGTGTTCCCGGGGCGACTACCCTTTATGGCTACACCTTC CAWSVPGATTLYGYTF
- - TRBJ2-2 TRBV19 TGTGCCAGCGGTCCCCAGGGAAACACCGGGGAGCTGTTTTTT CASGPQGNTGELFF
- - TRBJ2-1 TRBV6-6 TGTGCCAGCAGTTTACAGGGCAATGAGCAGTTCTTC CASSLQGNEQFF
- - TRBJ1-1 TRBV5-8 TGTGCCACGCGGGACGCGGCGAACACTGAAGCTTTCTTT CATRDAANTEAFF
- few TRBJ1-2 TRBV28 TGTGCCAGCAGTTTCCCAGGGGTAGAAGGCTACACCTTC CASSFPGVEGYTF
- - TRBJ2-2 TRBV5-5 TGTGCCAGCAGCTTGGGGTTGGCGGGAACCGGGGAGCTGTTTTTT CASSLGLAGTGELFF
TRBD1 - TRBJ1-3 TRBV7-8 TGTGCCAGCAGCTTAATTTTATACGGACAGGCTGGAAACACCATATATTTT CASSLILYGQAGNTIYF
- - TRBJ1-2 TRBV28 TGTGCCAGCAGTTTCGCTCCCTATGGCTACACCTTC CASSFAPYGYTF
- - TRBJ2-3 TRBV30 TGTGCCTGGAGTAGGCCAGATACGCAGTATTTT CAWSRPDTQYF
- - TRBJ2-2 TRBV9 TGTGCCAGCAGCGCAATGCCCGGGGCCGGGGAGCTGTTTTTT CASSAMPGAGELFF
- - TRBJ2-7 TRBV7-8 TGTGCCAGCAGCTTAAGACCTGACTACGAGCAGTACTTC CASSLRPDYEQYF